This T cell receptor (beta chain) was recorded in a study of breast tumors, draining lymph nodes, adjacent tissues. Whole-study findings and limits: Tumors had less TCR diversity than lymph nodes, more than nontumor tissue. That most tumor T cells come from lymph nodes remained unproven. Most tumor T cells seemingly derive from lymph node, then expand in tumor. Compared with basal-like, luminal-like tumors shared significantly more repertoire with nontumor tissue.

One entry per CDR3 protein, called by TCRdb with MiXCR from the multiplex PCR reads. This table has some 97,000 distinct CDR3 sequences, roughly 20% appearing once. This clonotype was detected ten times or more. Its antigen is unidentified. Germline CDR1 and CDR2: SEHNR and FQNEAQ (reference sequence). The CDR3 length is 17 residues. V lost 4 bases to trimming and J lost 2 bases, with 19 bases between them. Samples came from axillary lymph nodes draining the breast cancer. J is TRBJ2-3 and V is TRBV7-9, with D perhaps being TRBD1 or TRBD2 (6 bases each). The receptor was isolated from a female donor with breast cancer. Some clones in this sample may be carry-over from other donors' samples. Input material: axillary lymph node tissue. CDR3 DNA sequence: TGTGCCAGCAGCTCATTTCAAGGGGGGTACTTCACAGATACGCAGTATTTT. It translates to CASSSFQGGYFTDTQYF.